These T cell receptor beta chains were read from a single sample in a study of blood T cell repertoires in COVID-19. The table came from immunoSEQ multiplex PCR; TCRdb's copy has only in-frame clones and leaves some out. This repertoire shows some 87,000 clones, 84% found once; its top ten account for 24%. The sequenced sample consisted of peripheral blood. All receptors come from a human donor in a cohort sampled during active COVID-19. Each CDR3 is given with its conserved first and last residue. A D gene is named only where the DNA matches it firmly. A clone size is listed for some rows: how often the clone was seen (once, few, many), or a class if it is expanded.

clone_size	d_call	j_call	cdr3_length	v_call	cdr3_nt	cdr3_aa
once	-	TRBJ2-1	17	TRBV5-1	TGCGCCAGCAGCGCGGGGGCGACCGCTCGGTCCTACAATGAGCAGTTCTTC	CASSAGATARSYNEQFF
-	-	TRBJ2-2	15	TRBV19	TGTGCCAGTAGGTTAACAGGGCCAGGGACCGGGGAGCTGTTTTTT	CASRLTGPGTGELFF
-	TRBD2	TRBJ2-5	13	TRBV7-8	TGTGCCAGCAGCTTGGGGGGGAGAGAGACCCAGTACTTC	CASSLGGRETQYF
-	-	TRBJ1-2	13	TRBV11-1	TGTGCCACTTCGGGGCAGGGGAACTATGGCTACACCTTC	CATSGQGNYGYTF
-	TRBD1	TRBJ2-7	19	TRBV7-2	TGTGCCAGCAGCTTAGCACTATATTCCGGGACAGGACTTTCCTACGAGCAGTACTTC	CASSLALYSGTGLSYEQYF
few	TRBD2	TRBJ2-7	11	TRBV20-1	TGCAGTGCTGAGACTAGCACCGAGCAGTACTTC	CSAETSTEQYF
-	-	TRBJ2-1	18	TRBV7-7	TGTGCTAGCAGCTTAGACGGCGCGGGGGCCAGCTCCTACAATGAGCAGTTCTTC	CASSLDGAGASSYNEQFF
-	-	TRBJ2-7	14	TRBV28	TGTGCCAGCAGTGCCCGACTGTACGCCTACGAGCAGTACTTC	CASSARLYAYEQYF
-	TRBD1	TRBJ1-2	13	TRBV10-3	TGTGCCATCAGTGAAGGACAGGATTATGGCTACACCTTC	CAISEGQDYGYTF
-	TRBD1	TRBJ1-2	17	TRBV18	TGTGCCAGCTCACCAGTGACAGGGGTGGTCCTAGACTATGGCTACACCTTC	CASSPVTGVVLDYGYTF
few	TRBD1	TRBJ2-2	15	TRBV5-4	TGTGCCAGCAGCTTGGACAGGGGCCGGGCCGGGGAGCTGTTTTTT	CASSLDRGRAGELFF
once	TRBD2	TRBJ2-5	15	TRBV19	TGTGCCAGTAGTATTTTAGCGGGGGTGCGAGAGACCCAGTACTTC	CASSILAGVRETQYF
-	-	TRBJ2-2	15	TRBV11-1	TGTGCCAGCAGCTTAAGAGGGGGGAACACCGGGGAGCTGTTTTTT	CASSLRGGNTGELFF
-	TRBD1	TRBJ2-1	16	TRBV11-2	TGTGCCAGCAGCTTAACGACAGGGGGCTCCTACAATGAGCAGTTCTTC	CASSLTTGGSYNEQFF
-	TRBD2	TRBJ2-2	16	TRBV7-3	TGTGCCAGCAGCTCACGACTAGCGGTGAACACCGGGGAGCTGTTTTTT	CASSSRLAVNTGELFF
-	TRBD1	TRBJ2-7	16	TRBV27	TGTGCCAGCAGCGGATATCAGGGACAGGGAGTTTACGAGCAGTACTTC	CASSGYQGQGVYEQYF
-	TRBD2	TRBJ2-2	18	TRBV7-8	TGTGCCAGCAGCTTCTCCCCCGTTTTTCTAGCGGGCACCGGGGAGCTGTTTTTT	CASSFSPVFLAGTGELFF
once	-	TRBJ2-7	20	TRBV7-3	TGTGCCAGCAGCTTTTACCGGCCAGGGGCCGTCATCGGGAGGAAGGACGAGCAGTACTTC	CASSFYRPGAVIGRKDEQYF
once	TRBD2	TRBJ2-1	16	TRBV29-1	TGCAGCGTTGAAGATCTCGGGACTAGCGGGAGCGATGAGCAGTTCTTC	CSVEDLGTSGSDEQFF
-	-	TRBJ1-1	13	TRBV29-1	TGCAGCGTTGTATTTCAGGGAGGCACTGAAGCTTTCTTT	CSVVFQGGTEAFF
-	-	TRBJ1-4	14	TRBV6-5	TGTGCCAGCAGTTACTCGGGGACAACCGAAAAACTGTTTTTT	CASSYSGTTEKLFF
-	TRBD1	TRBJ1-2	13	TRBV6-5	TGTGCCAGCAGCCCGACAGGGAACTATGGCTACACCTTC	CASSPTGNYGYTF
-	TRBD1	TRBJ1-5	15	TRBV28	TGTGCCAGCAGGGGGACAGGGCTGATGAATCAGCCCCAGCATTTT	CASRGTGLMNQPQHF
-	-	TRBJ2-2	15	TRBV18	TGTGCCAGCTCACCACTGAGAGGGCACACCGGGGAGCTGTTTTTT	CASSPLRGHTGELFF
-	-	TRBJ1-1	16	TRBV19	TGTGCCAGCGGCCCCGGGGGTGTGGAAACTGGCACTGAAGCTTTCTTT	CASGPGGVETGTEAFF
-	TRBD2	TRBJ2-7	15	TRBV5-1	TGCGCCAGCAGCCCAGGACTAGGAAAAGCTTACGAGCAGTACTTC	CASSPGLGKAYEQYF
-	-	TRBJ1-2	16	TRBV6-5	TGTGCCAGCAGTTACGGCCGGCTGGCCAGGAACTATGGCTACACCTTC	CASSYGRLARNYGYTF
-	-	TRBJ2-5	13	TRBV15	TGTGCCACAGCCGGACAGCTTGAAGAGACCCAGTACTTC	CATAGQLEETQYF
-	-	TRBJ1-5	16	TRBV11-2	TGTGCCAGCAGCCTGAGTTCGGGGGACAGCAATCAGCCCCAGCATTTT	CASSLSSGDSNQPQHF
-	-	TRBJ1-2	11	TRBV19	TGTGCCAGTAAGAGTTGGCAGGGGAACACCTTC	CASKSWQGNTF
-	-	TRBJ2-1	17	TRBV19	TGTGCCAGTAGGCTAAGGGGGAACCAGGCTACCTACAATGAGCAGTTCTTC	CASRLRGNQATYNEQFF
-	-	TRBJ1-5	16	TRBV18	TGTGCCAGCTCACCATCAGGGTCGCGGAGCAATCAGCCCCAGCATTTT	CASSPSGSRSNQPQHF
-	TRBD2	TRBJ2-2	14	TRBV28	TGTGCCAGCAGAAGACTAGCGAGCACCGGGGAGCTGTTTTTT	CASRRLASTGELFF
-	-	TRBJ1-4	14	TRBV5-8	TGTGCCAGCAGCTATGCGAGGCTTAATGAAAAACTGTTTTTT	CASSYARLNEKLFF
-	-	TRBJ1-2	13	TRBV21-1	TGTGCCAGCGCGGGGGAGCATTGCTATGGCTACACCTTC	CASAGEHCYGYTF
-	-	TRBJ2-7	14	TRBV21-1	TGTGCCAGCAGCAAAGAGAAACAGTCCTACGAGCAGTACTTC	CASSKEKQSYEQYF
-	-	TRBJ1-2	12	TRBV19	TGTGCCAGTAGCCCCCCCTTCTATGGCTACACCTTC	CASSPPFYGYTF
once	TRBD2	TRBJ2-7	18	TRBV10-2	TGCGCCAGCAGTGGCCGAGGAGGAGCGGGGGGGCAATACGACGAGCAGTACTTC	CASSGRGGAGGQYDEQYF
-	-	TRBJ2-1	14	TRBV3-1/TRBV3-2	TGTGCCAGCAGTCTAGCGCCCTCCTACAATGAGCAGTTCTTC	CASSLAPSYNEQFF
-	TRBD2	TRBJ2-1	15	TRBV6-5	TGTGCCAGCAGTTATTGGACTAGCGGGGGTGATGAGCAGTTCTTC	CASSYWTSGGDEQFF
-	-	TRBJ2-2	15	TRBV19	TGTGCCAGTTCTATCCTCGCTCTGAACACCGGGGAGCTGTTTTTT	CASSILALNTGELFF
-	-	TRBJ1-1	13	TRBV27	TGTGCCAGCAGTTTAGGGGCGAACACTGAAGCTTTCTTT	CASSLGANTEAFF
-	-	TRBJ1-2	14	TRBV19	TGTGCCAGTAAAACGGGACAACGGGTATATGGCTACACCTTC	CASKTGQRVYGYTF
few	TRBD1	TRBJ1-1	14	TRBV18	TGTGCCAGCTCCCAACAGGGGACGAACACTGAAGCTTTCTTT	CASSQQGTNTEAFF
-	TRBD2	TRBJ2-5	15	TRBV24-1	TGTGCCACCAGTGATATAGGACTAGGGGATGAGACCCAGTACTTC	CATSDIGLGDETQYF
-	-	TRBJ1-5	15	TRBV2	TGTGCCAGCAGTCCAATAGGGGACAATAATCAGCCCCAGCATTTT	CASSPIGDNNQPQHF
-	-	TRBJ2-7	14	TRBV2	TGTGCCAGCAAAATATCCGGGGACTCCTACGAGCAGTACTTC	CASKISGDSYEQYF
-	-	TRBJ2-2	14	TRBV28	TGTGCCAGCAGACAGACAGGCTCTGGGGGGGAGCTGTTTTTT	CASRQTGSGGELFF
-	-	TRBJ2-2	12	TRBV10-1	TGCGCTAGCGGCGGGAACACCGGGGAGCTGTTTTTT	CASGGNTGELFF
-	-	TRBJ1-1	13	TRBV27	TGTGCCAGCAGTCCCAACGGGGGCACTGAAGCTTTCTTT	CASSPNGGTEAFF
-	-	TRBJ1-1	15	TRBV3-1/TRBV3-2	TGTGCCAGCAGCCAAGAGGGGGCAGCCCAAAATGAAGCTTTCTTT	CASSQEGAAQNEAFF
-	TRBD1	TRBJ2-7	17	TRBV5-6	TGTGCCAGCAGCGTGAGGACACAGGGGGCGAAAGGCTACGAGCAGTACTTC	CASSVRTQGAKGYEQYF
-	TRBD2	TRBJ2-3	13	TRBV3-1/TRBV3-2	TGTGCCACCCTACTAGCGGGCACAGATACGCAGTATTTT	CATLLAGTDTQYF
-	TRBD1	TRBJ2-7	17	TRBV9	TGTGCCAGCAGCCCACGACAGGGGGTGTCTATAAGCCACGAGCAGTACTTC	CASSPRQGVSISHEQYF
-	TRBD2	TRBJ2-2	16	TRBV19	TGTGCCAGTAGTCCACTAGCGCTGTCGGCCACCGGGGAGCTGTTTTTT	CASSPLALSATGELFF
-	-	TRBJ2-7	14	TRBV19	TGTGCCAGTAGGGGAACCGGGACAACCTACGAGCAGTACTTC	CASRGTGTTYEQYF
-	-	TRBJ2-7	14	TRBV6-5	TGTGCCAGCAGGAAGACAGGAATCTTCTACGAGCAGTACTTC	CASRKTGIFYEQYF
few	-	TRBJ2-1	17	TRBV15	TGTGCCACCAGCAAATCTAGCGCGGTAAGCTCCTACAATGAGCAGTTCTTC	CATSKSSAVSSYNEQFF